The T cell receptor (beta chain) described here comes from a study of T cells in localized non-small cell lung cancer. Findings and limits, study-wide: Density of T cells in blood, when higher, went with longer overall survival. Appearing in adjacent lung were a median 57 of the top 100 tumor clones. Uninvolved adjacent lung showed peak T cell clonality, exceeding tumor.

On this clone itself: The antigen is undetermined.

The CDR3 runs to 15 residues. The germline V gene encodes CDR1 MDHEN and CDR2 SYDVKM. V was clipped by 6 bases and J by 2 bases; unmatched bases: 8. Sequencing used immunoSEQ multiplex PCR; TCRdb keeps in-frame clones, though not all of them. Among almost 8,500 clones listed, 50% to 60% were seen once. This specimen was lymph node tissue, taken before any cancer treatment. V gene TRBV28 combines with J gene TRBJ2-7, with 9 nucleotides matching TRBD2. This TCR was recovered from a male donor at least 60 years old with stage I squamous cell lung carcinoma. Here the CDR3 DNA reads TGTGCCAGCAGATTCGGGACTAGCAAAACCTACGAGCAGTACTTC. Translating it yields CASRFGTSKTYEQYF.